The 30 T cell receptor beta chains in this list originate from one sample, sequenced in a study of blood T cell repertoires in COVID-19. Profiling relied on immunoSEQ multiplex PCR, and the TCRdb table lists in-frame clones only, not all of them. The table lists around 280,000 clones, roughly 89% of them singletons. The sample taken for sequencing was PBMCs or T cells enriched from blood (not recorded which). The receptors stem from a woman between 35 and 50 years old who had recovered from COVID-19.

The chain employs TRBV7-2 and TRBJ2-1; 9 bases match TRBD2. V was pared by 5 bases and J by 1 base, with 6 bases of the junction left unmatched. CDR1 is SGHTA and CDR2 is FQGNSA in the germline V gene. The CDR3 spans 16 residues. CDR3 sequence reads: CASSLSGSGSYNEQFF. The CDR3 bases are TGTGCCAGCAGCCTTAGCGGGAGTGGGTCCTACAATGAGCAGTTCTTC.

The chain recombines TRBV7-6 with TRBJ1-6; 7 positions match TRBD1. The CDR3 has 13 amino acids. Per germline, CDR1 SGHVS and CDR2 FNYEAQ. The V gene end was trimmed by 3 bases and the J gene end by 10 bases; junction bases not matched to a gene: 3. CDR3 protein: CASSLTGRSPLHF. The CDR3 coding sequence is TGTGCCAGCAGCTTGACAGGGCGCTCACCCCTCCACTTT.

The chain uses TRBV25-1 and TRBJ2-1; 10 bases line up with TRBD2. This CDR3 comprises 14 residues. Germline V gene sequence: CDR1 MGHDK, CDR2 SYGVNS. Trimming at V came to 4 bases and at J to 6 bases, leaving 3 bases not matched to a gene. The CDR3 nucleotides read TGTGCCAGCAGTGCTAGCGGGAGTCCCAATGAGCAGTTCTTC. Amino acid sequence: CASSASGSPNEQFF.

This clone was picked up one time. J is TRBJ2-5 and V is TRBV30, with D tentatively TRBD1 (5 bases). Trimming stripped 0 bases from V and 5 bases from J, with 7 bases between. In germline, CDR1 is GTSNPN, CDR2 SVGIG (reference sequence). The CDR3 is 12 amino acids. CDR3 amino acids: CAWSVRAETQYF. As DNA, the CDR3 is TGTGCCTGGAGTGTCAGGGCTGAGACCCAGTACTTC.

This rearrangement joins TRBV19 to TRBJ2-7; TRBD2 matches at 7 bases. The CDR3 sequence is 14 residues long. The trim removed 3 bases at V and 2 bases at J, leaving 4 bases unmatched. CDR1 and CDR2 (germline): LNHDA, SQIVND (reference sequence). The CDR3 nucleotides are TGTGCCAGTAGTATTTCCGGGACTACCTACGAGCAGTACTTC. This translates into CASSISGTTYEQYF.

The chain couples TRBV7-8 to TRBJ2-1; 8 bases align to TRBD2. CDR1 is SGHVS, CDR2 FQNEAQ, per germline. V lost 6 bases to trimming and J lost 3 bases; unmatched junction nucleotides: 10. The CDR3 totals 16 residues. Written as DNA, the CDR3 is TGTGCCAGCAGGTTGATGGGGAGCGGGAGCTACAATGAGCAGTTCTTC. It encodes CASRLMGSGSYNEQFF.

In this sample, this clone turned up once. The V and J genes are TRBV28 and TRBJ2-4; 12 bases fit TRBD2. V dropped 8 bases and J dropped 8; count of bases not matched to a gene: 16. This CDR3 spans 17 amino acids. Germline CDR1 reads MDHEN; CDR2 reads SYDVKM. The CDR3 spells CASSRLAGVGAGDIQYF. As DNA, the CDR3 is TGTGCCAGCTCTAGACTAGCGGGAGTAGGTGCGGGAGACATTCAGTACTTC.

V is TRBV6-2 or TRBV6-3 and J is TRBJ2-6; possible D gene TRBD1, 6 bases. Germline CDR1 is MNHEY and CDR2 is SVGEGT. Trimming removed 5 bases at V and 2 bases at J, with 7 bases between. This CDR3 contains 14 residues. The CDR3 nucleotides read TGTGCCAGCAGTCGGACAGCTGGGGCCAACGTCCTGACTTTC. It encodes CASSRTAGANVLTF.

The V and J genes are TRBV2 and TRBJ2-7, with 10 bases fitting TRBD2. The V gene end was trimmed by 6 bases and the J gene end by 1 base; junction bases not matched to a gene: 3. The CDR3 contains 14 residues. The germline CDR1 and CDR2 sequences are SNHLY and FYNNEI. In nucleotides, the CDR3 is TGTGCCAGCAGCCCTAGCGGGAGATCCTACGAGCAGTACTTC. This gives the protein CASSPSGRSYEQYF.

This clone was recorded once. The chain is built from TRBV27 and TRBJ1-5, with D perhaps matching TRBD1 (5 bases). The CDR3 is made up of 13 amino acids. Per germline, CDR1 MNHEY and CDR2 SMNVEV (reference sequence). Trimming removed 4 bases at V and 5 bases at J, with 9 bases between. CDR3 amino acids: CASSSGWYQPQHF. For the CDR3, the DNA is TGTGCCAGCAGTTCAGGGTGGTATCAGCCCCAGCATTTT.

The chain couples TRBV7-8 to TRBJ2-3; D is perhaps TRBD2 (6 bases). The germline CDR1 and CDR2 sequences are SGHVS and FQNEAQ. V was trimmed by 1 base and J by 8 bases, leaving 10 bases between them. There are 13 residues in the CDR3. The CDR3 coding sequence is TGTGCCAGCAGCTTAGGGGGGGTAGCTACGCAGTATTTT. It translates to CASSLGGVATQYF.

The chain recombines TRBV4-1 with TRBJ2-2, with TRBD1 matching over 7 bases. V lost 4 bases, J lost 5 bases, and 4 bases stayed unmatched. Germline V gene sequence: CDR1 MGHRA, CDR2 YSYEKL. This CDR3 is built from 14 residues. The CDR3 region has the DNA TGCGCCAGCAGCCCCGGGACAGCTACCGGGGAGCTGTTTTTT. Encoded protein: CASSPGTATGELFF.

V gene TRBV15 combines with J gene TRBJ2-2; possibly TRBD2 for D (6 bases). In germline, CDR1 is LNHNV, CDR2 YYDKDF (reference sequence). CDR3 length equals 14 residues. With 1 base removed from V and 3 bases from J, the gap between germline ends came to 6 bases. CDR3 residues: CATSRGGDTGELFF. The CDR3 coding sequence is TGTGCCACCAGCAGAGGCGGGGACACCGGGGAGCTGTTTTTT.

This chain joins TRBV10-1 and TRBJ1-1; TRBD1 agrees at 7 bases. CDR1 and CDR2 (germline): WNHNN, SYGVQD (reference sequence). With 5 bases clipped from V and 1 base from J, the junction kept 7 bases outside the gene matches. The CDR3 contains 15 residues. The CDR3 sequence: CASSPGRQGNTEAFF. In DNA form, the CDR3 reads TGCGCCAGCAGTCCCGGGCGACAGGGGAACACTGAAGCTTTCTTT.

The V gene is TRBV27, the J gene TRBJ1-5, with D perhaps matching TRBD1 (5 bases). CDR1 and CDR2 from the germline V gene are MNHEY and SMNVEV (reference sequence). Trimming cost V 5 bases and J 5 bases, with 7 bases left between them. The length of the CDR3 is 12 residues. Here the CDR3 DNA reads TGTGCCAGCAGTGGGGGGGATCAGCCCCAGCATTTT. Residues: CASSGGDQPQHF.

This clone was counted a few times. This chain uses TRBV30 with TRBJ2-7; 10 nucleotides align to TRBD2. The length of the CDR3 is 15 residues. Germline assignment: CDR1 GTSNPN and CDR2 SVGIG (reference sequence). With 3 bases clipped from V and 0 bases from J, the junction kept 5 bases outside the gene matches. The CDR3 coding sequence is TGTGCCTGGAGCCAGACTAGCGGGCCCTCCTACGAGCAGTACTTC. It is translated as CAWSQTSGPSYEQYF.

CDR3 amino acids: CASKRPSTDTQYF. The CDR3 DNA is TGTGCCAGCAAGAGGCCTAGCACAGATACGCAGTATTTT. The gene calls are TRBV28 and TRBJ2-3; no definite D call. Trimming cost V 7 bases and J 0 bases, with 8 bases left between them. This CDR3 region has 13 residues. The germline V gene encodes CDR1 MDHEN and CDR2 SYDVKM.

This chain links TRBV4-1 with TRBJ2-1; 14 nucleotides line up with TRBD2. With V trimmed by 2 bases and J by 0 bases, 9 bases remained unmatched. This CDR3 is 20 amino acids long. Germline CDR1 reads MGHRA; CDR2 reads YSYEKL. The chain's CDR3 is CASSQLGLAGGLSSYNEQFF. As DNA, the CDR3 is TGCGCCAGCAGCCAACTCGGACTAGCGGGAGGACTGAGCTCCTACAATGAGCAGTTCTTC.

This chain joins TRBV5-1 and TRBJ2-3; D is perhaps TRBD1 (6 bases). Trimming shortened V by 5 bases and J by 5 bases, and 12 bases separated the two germline ends. CDR1 and CDR2 (germline): SGHRS, YFSETQ. This CDR3 has 13 residues. CDR3 sequence (DNA): TGCGCCAGCAGTCGACAGGTGGAAGATACGCAGTATTTT. Translation: CASSRQVEDTQYF.

The table lists this clone with a count of one. V gene TRBV19 combines with J gene TRBJ2-5, with 8 bases identical to TRBD2. The germline V gene has CDR1 LNHDA and CDR2 SQIVND (reference sequence). After removal of 11 bases from V and 7 bases from J, the junction contained 9 bases not matched to a gene. The CDR3 is made up of 12 amino acids. CDR3: CAASGGRGTQYF. In DNA form, the CDR3 reads TGTGCCGCAAGCGGGGGCCGGGGGACCCAGTACTTC. The whole variable domain, filled in from reference TRBV19 and TRBJ2-5, reads DGGITQSPKYLFRKEGQNVTLSCEQNLNHDAMYWYRQDPGQGLRLIYYSQIVNDFQKGDIAEGYSVSREKKESFPLTVTSAQKNPTAFYLCAASGGRGTQYFGPGTRLLVL.

This chain connects TRBV28 to TRBJ1-5; D is possibly TRBD1 (5 bases). With 5 bases removed from V and 3 bases from J, the gap between germline ends came to 8 bases. The CDR3 extends over 13 amino acids. CDR1 is MDHEN, CDR2 SYDVKM, per germline. DNA of the CDR3: TGTGCCAGCAGTACAGGATCCAATCAGCCCCAGCATTTT. Its translation: CASSTGSNQPQHF.

The genes are TRBV11-2 and TRBJ2-1, with D hard to call. V was pared by 5 bases and J by 4 bases, with 9 bases between. The CDR3 length is 13 residues. The germline V gene has CDR1 SGHAT and CDR2 FQNNGV. CDR3 bases: TGTGCCAGCAGCCATCTACAGTACAATGAGCAGTTCTTC. It is translated as CASSHLQYNEQFF.

The chain carries TRBV7-9 and TRBJ2-7; TRBD2 matches 8 bases. Germline-derived CDR1 and CDR2 are SEHNR and FQNEAQ (reference sequence). The J segment lost 4 bases and the V segment lost 6 bases, leaving 8 bases of the junction unmatched. There are 14 residues in the CDR3. The CDR3, as DNA: TGTGCCAGCAGTCTTAGCGGGACGTGGTACGAGCAGTACTTC. Amino acid sequence: CASSLSGTWYEQYF.

This chain links TRBV5-6 with TRBJ2-2, with TRBD2 matching 10 bases. V was pared by 0 bases and J by 4 bases, with 6 bases of the junction left unmatched. The germline V gene encodes CDR1 SGHDT and CDR2 YYEEEE. This CDR3 region has 17 residues. The chain's CDR3 is CASSLASLAGVTGELFF. Here the CDR3 DNA reads TGTGCCAGCAGCTTGGCCTCTCTAGCGGGAGTCACCGGGGAGCTGTTTTTT.

This clone was seen just once. J is TRBJ1-2 and V is TRBV6-1; TRBD1 aligns across 7 bases. Trimming removed 2 bases from V and 2 bases from J; junction bases left unmatched: 14. The CDR3 spans 18 residues. CDR1 and CDR2 from the germline V gene are MNHNS and SASEGT. In nucleotides, the CDR3 is TGTGCCAGCAGTGAAAGGGCCGGGAGGGGGCTGACGAACTATGGCTACACCTTC. It codes for CASSERAGRGLTNYGYTF.

The chain couples TRBV2 to TRBJ1-2; possible D gene TRBD1, 5 bases. This CDR3 region has 12 residues. Trimming removed 2 bases at V and 5 bases at J, with 6 bases between. The germline V gene encodes CDR1 SNHLY and CDR2 FYNNEI. CDR3 DNA sequence: TGTGCCAGCAGTGAACGGGGGTATGGCTACACCTTC. This sequence encodes CASSERGYGYTF. Full variable domain (missing parts from reference TRBV2 and TRBJ1-2): EPEVTQTPSHQVTQMGQEVILRCVPISNHLYFYWYRQILGQKVEFLVSFYNNEISEKSEIFDDQFSVERPDGSNFTLKIRSTKLEDSAMYFCASSERGYGYTFGSGTRLTVV.

The rearrangement uses TRBV18 and TRBJ1-4, with TRBD1 matching over 8 bases. Germline CDR1 KGHSH, CDR2 LQKENI. V dropped 4 bases and J dropped 7; count of bases not matched to a gene: 5. This CDR3 comprises 14 residues. CDR3 residues: CASSLRQGSEKLFF. The DNA of the CDR3 is TGTGCCAGCTCACTCCGACAGGGGAGTGAAAAACTGTTTTTT.

This sequence joins TRBV30 and TRBJ1-2; D might be TRBD1 (5 bases). There are 14 residues in the CDR3. Germline CDR1 GTSNPN, CDR2 SVGIG (reference sequence). Trimming cost V 1 base and J 7 bases, with 16 bases left between them. The CDR3 bases are TGTGCCTGGAGTGAAACAGGTGGAGTACGTGGCTACACCTTC. Amino acids: CAWSETGGVRGYTF.

This chain connects TRBV18 to TRBJ2-5, with a weak D call TRBD2 (6 bases). Trimming shortened V by 5 bases and J by 1 base, and 23 bases separated the two germline ends. In germline, CDR1 is KGHSH, CDR2 LQKENI. The CDR3 is 18 residues long. The CDR3: CASSTLSRASATQETQYF. In nucleotides, the CDR3 is TGTGCCAGCTCAACCTTGTCCAGGGCTAGCGCAACCCAAGAGACCCAGTACTTC.

The V call is TRBV25-1, the J call TRBJ2-2; D may be TRBD2 (5 bases). V dropped 10 bases and J dropped 6 bases, with 9 bases sitting between them. The CDR3 spans 11 residues. Germline V gene data show CDR1 as MGHDK and CDR2 as SYGVNS. The CDR3 DNA sequence: TGTGCCACCGGGGAGCCCGGGGAGCTGTTTTTT. The encoded protein is CATGEPGELFF.